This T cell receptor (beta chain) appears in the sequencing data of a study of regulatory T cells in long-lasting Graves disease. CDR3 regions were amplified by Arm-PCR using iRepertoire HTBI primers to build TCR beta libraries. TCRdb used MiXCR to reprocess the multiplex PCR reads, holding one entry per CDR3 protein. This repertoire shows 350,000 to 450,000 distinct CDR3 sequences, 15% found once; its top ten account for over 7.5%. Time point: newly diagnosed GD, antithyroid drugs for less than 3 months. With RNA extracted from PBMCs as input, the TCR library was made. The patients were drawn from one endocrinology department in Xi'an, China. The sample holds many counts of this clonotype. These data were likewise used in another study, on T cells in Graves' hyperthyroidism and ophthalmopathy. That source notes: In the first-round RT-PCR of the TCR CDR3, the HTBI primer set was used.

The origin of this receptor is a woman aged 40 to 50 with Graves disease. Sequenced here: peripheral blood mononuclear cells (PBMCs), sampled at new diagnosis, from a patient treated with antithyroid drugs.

In DNA, the CDR3 is TGTGCCAGCAGCTTAAGAGGGAGGAACCCAGATACGCAGTATTTT. Amino acid sequence: CASSLRGRNPDTQYF. V and J are TRBV11-3 and TRBJ2-3; D is possibly TRBD2 (6 bases). Trimming cost V 2 bases and J 4 bases, with 13 bases left between them. The CDR3 runs 15 residues. Per the germline V gene, CDR1 is SGHNT and CDR2 is YENEEA.